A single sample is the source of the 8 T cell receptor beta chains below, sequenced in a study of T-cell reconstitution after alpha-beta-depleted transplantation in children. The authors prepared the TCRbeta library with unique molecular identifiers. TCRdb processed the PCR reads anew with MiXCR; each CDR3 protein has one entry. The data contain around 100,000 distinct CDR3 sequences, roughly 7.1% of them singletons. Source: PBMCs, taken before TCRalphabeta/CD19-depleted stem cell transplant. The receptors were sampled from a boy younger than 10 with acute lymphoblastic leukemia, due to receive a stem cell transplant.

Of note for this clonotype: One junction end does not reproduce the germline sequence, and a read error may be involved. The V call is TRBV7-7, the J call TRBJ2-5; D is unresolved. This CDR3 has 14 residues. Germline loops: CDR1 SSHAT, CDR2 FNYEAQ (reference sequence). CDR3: CASSLRRYQETQYF. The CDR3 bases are TGTGCTAGCAGCTTGAGGCGGTACCAAGAGACCCAGTACTTC.

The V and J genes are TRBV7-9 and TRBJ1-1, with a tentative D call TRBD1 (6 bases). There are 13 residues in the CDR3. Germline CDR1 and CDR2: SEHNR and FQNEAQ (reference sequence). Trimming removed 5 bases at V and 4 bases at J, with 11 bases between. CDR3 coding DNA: TGTGCCAGCAGCCGAGGGGGGGGCACTGAAGCTTTCTTT. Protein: CASSRGGGTEAFF.

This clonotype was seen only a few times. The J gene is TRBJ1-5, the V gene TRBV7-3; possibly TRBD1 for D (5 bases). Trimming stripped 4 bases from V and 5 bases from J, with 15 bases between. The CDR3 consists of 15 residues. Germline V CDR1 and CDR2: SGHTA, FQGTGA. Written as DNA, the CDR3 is TGTGCCAGCAGCTCGACCGGGGGAGCCGATCAGCCCCAGCATTTT. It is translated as CASSSTGGADQPQHF.

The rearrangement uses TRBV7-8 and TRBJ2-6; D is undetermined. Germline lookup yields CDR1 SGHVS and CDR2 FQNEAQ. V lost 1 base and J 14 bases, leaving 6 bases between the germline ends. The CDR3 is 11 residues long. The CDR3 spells CASSLDSLLTF. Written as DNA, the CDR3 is TGTGCCAGCAGCTTAGACAGCCTCCTGACTTTC.

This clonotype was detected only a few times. CDR3 region: CASSQAPSGANVLTF. For the CDR3, the DNA is TGTGCCAGCAGCCAAGCACCCTCTGGGGCCAACGTCCTGACTTTC. The chain joins TRBV3-1 to TRBJ2-6; D call uncertain. The CDR3 loop spans 15 amino acids. V dropped 1 base and J dropped 0 bases, with 4 bases sitting between them. CDR1 LGHDT and CDR2 YNNKEL come from the germline V gene (reference sequence).

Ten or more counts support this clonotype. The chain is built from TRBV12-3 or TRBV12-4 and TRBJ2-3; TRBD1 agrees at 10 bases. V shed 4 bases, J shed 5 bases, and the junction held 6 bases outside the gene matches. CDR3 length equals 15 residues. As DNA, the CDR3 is TGTGCCAGCAGTTACCTGACAGGGGGCAGAGATACGCAGTATTTT. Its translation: CASSYLTGGRDTQYF.

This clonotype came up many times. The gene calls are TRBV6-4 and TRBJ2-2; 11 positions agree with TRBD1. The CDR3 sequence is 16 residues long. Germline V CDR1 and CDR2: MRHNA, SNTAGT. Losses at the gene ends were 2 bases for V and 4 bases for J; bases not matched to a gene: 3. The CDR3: CASSDDGTGGTGELFF. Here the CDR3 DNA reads TGTGCCAGCAGTGACGACGGGACAGGGGGCACCGGGGAGCTGTTTTTT.

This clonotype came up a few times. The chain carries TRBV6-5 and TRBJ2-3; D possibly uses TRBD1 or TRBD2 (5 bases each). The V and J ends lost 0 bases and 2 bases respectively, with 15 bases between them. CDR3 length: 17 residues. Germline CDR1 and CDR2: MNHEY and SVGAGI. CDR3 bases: TGTGCCAGCAGTTACTCGTGGTTTCGGGGCTACACAGATACGCAGTATTTT. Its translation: CASSYSWFRGYTDTQYF.